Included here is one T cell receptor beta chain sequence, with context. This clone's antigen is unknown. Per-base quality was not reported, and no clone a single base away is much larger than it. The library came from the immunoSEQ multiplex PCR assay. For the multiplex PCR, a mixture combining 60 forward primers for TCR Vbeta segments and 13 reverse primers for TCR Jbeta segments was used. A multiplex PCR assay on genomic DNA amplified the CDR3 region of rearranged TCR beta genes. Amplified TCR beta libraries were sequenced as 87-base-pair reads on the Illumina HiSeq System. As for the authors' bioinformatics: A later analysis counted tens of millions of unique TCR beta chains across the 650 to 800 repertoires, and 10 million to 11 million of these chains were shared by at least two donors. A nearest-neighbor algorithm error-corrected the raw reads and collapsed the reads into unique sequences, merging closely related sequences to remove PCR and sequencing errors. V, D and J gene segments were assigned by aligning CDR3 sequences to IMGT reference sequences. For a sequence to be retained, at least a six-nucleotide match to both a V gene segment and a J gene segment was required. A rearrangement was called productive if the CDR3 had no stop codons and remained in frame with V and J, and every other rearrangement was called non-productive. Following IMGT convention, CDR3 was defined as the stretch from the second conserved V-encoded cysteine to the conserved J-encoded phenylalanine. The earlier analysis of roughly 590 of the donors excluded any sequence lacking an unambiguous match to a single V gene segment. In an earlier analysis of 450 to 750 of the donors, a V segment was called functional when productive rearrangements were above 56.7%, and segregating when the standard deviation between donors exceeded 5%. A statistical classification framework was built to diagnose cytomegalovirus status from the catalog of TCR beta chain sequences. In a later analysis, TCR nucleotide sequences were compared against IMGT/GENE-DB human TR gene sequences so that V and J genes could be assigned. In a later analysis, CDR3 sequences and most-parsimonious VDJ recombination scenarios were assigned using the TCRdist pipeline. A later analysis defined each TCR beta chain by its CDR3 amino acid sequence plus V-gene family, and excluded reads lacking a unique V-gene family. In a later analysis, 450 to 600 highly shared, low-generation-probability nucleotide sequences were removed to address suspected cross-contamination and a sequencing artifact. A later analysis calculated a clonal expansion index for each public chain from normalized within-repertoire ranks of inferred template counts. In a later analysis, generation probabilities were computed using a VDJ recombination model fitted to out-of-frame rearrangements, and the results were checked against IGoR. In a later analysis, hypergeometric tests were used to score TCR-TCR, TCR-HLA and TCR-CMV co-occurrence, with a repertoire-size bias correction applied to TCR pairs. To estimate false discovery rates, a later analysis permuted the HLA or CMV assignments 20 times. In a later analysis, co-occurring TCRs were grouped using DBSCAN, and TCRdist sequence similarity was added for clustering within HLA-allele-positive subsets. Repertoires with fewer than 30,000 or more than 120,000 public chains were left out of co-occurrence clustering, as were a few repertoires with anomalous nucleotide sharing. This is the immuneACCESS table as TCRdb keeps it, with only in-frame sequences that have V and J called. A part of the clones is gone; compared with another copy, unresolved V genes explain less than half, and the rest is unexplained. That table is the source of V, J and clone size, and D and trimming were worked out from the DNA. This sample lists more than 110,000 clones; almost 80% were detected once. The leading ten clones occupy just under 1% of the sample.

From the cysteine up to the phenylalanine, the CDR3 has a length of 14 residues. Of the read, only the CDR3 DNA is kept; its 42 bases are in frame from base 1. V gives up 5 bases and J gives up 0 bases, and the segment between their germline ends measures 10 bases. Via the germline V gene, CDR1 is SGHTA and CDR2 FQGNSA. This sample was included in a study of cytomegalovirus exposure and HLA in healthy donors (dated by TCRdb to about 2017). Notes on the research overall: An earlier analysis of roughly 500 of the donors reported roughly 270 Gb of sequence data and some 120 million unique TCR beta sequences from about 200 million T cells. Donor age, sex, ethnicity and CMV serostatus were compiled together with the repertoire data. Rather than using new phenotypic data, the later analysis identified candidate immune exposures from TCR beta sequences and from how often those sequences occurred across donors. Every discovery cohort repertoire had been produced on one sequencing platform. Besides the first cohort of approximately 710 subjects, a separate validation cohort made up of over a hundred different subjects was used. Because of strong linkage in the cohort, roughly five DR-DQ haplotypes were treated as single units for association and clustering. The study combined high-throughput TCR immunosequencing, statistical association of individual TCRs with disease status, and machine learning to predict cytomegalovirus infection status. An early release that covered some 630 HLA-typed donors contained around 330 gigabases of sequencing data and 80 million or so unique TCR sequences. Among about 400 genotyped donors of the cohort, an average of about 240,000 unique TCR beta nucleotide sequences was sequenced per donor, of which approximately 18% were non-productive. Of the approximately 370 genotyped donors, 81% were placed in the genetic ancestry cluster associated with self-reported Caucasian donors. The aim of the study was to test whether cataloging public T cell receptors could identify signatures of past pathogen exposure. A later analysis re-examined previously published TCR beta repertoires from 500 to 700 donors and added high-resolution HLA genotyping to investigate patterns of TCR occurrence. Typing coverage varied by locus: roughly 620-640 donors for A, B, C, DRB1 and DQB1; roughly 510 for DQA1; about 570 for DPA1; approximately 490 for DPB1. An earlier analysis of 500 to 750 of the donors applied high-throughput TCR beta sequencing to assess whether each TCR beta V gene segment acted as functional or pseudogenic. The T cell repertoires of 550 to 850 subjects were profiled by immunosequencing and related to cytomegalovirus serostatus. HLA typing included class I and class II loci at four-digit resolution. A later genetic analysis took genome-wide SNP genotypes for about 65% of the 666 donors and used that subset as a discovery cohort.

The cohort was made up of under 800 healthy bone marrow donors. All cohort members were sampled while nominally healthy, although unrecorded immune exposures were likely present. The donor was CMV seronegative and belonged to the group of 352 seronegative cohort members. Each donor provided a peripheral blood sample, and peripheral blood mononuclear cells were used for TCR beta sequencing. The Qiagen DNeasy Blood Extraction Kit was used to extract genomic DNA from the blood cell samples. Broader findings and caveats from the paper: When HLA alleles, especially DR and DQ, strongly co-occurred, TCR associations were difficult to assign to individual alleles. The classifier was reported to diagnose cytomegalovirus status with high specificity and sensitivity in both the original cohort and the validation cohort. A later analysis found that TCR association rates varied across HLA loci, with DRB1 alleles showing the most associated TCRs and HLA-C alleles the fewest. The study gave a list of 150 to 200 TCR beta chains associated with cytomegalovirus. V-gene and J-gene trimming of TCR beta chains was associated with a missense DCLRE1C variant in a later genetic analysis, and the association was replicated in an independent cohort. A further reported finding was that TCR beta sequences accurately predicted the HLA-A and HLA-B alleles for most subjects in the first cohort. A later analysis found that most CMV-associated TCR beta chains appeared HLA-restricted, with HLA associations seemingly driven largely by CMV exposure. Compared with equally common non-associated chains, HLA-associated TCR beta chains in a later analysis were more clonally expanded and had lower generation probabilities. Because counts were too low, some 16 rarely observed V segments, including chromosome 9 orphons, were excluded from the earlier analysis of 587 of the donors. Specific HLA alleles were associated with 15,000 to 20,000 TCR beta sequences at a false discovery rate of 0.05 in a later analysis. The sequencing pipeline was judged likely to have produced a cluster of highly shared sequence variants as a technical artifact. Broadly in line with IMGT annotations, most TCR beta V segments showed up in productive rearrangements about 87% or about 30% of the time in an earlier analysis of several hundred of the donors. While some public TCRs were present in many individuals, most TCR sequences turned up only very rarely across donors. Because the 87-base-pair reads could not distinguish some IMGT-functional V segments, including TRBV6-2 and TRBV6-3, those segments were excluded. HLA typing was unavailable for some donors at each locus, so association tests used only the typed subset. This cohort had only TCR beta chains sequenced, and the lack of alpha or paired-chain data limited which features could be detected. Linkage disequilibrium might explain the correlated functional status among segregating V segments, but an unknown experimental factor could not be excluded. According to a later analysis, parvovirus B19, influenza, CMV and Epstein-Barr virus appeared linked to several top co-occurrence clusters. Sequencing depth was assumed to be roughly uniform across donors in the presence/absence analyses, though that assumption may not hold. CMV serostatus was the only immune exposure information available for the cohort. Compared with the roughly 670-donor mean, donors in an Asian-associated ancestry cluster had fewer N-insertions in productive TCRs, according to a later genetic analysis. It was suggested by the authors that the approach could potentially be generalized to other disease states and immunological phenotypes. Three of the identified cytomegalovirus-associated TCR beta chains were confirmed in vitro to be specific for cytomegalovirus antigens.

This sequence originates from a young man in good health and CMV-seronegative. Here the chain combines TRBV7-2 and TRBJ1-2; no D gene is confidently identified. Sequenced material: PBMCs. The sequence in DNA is TGTGCCAGCAGCCTATCGACAACTAACTATGGCTACACCTTC. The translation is CASSLSTTNYGYTF. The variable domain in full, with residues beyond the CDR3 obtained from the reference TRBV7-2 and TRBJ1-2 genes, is GAGVSQSPSNKVTEKGKDVELRCDPISGHTALYWYRQSLGQGLEFLIYFQGNSAPDKSGLPSDRFSAERTGGSVSTLTIQRTQQEDSAVYLCASSLSTTNYGYTFGSGTRLTVV.